The clone carrying this T cell receptor (beta chain) has only one observation. These data are taken from a study of T cells after yellow fever vaccination. On the study more broadly: With SMART-Seq v4 Ultra Low Input, the fractions containing low cell numbers were prepared.

A single record per CDR3 protein comes from TCRdb applying MiXCR to the 5' RACE reads. The table shows a few hundred thousand distinct CDR3 sequences, with around 17% occurring only once. Germline lookup yields CDR1 SEHNR and CDR2 FQNEAQ (reference sequence). This CDR3 contains 17 residues. Trimming removed 3 bases at V and 8 bases at J, with 23 bases between. This TCR came from a man aged 18-30 years who received the YFV17D yellow fever vaccine. Here the sequenced sample was PBMCs, taken around 5 days after the first yellow fever vaccination. The chain couples TRBV7-9 to TRBJ2-1, with D maybe TRBD1 (6 bases). The CDR3 DNA is TGTGCCAGCAGCTTCACATCTAAACAGGGAGTTGTCGATGAGCAGTTCTTC. It specifies CASSFTSKQGVVDEQFF.